These 2 T cell receptor beta chains were all obtained from the same sample, sequenced in a study of blood T cell repertoires in COVID-19. TCRdb's copy holds only in-frame clones and misses some; the assay was immunoSEQ multiplex PCR. The sample records about 210,000 clones, about 88% being singletons. Sequencing was performed on peripheral blood. The receptors shown here come from a man in his 70s with acute or convalescent COVID-19.

The rearrangement links TRBV5-1 to TRBJ2-7; D remains unclear. This CDR3 spans 14 amino acids. Trimming removed 0 bases at V and 3 bases at J, with 10 bases between. Germline CDR1 is SGHRS and CDR2 is YFSETQ. The CDR3 reads CASSLDSTRYEQYF. CDR3 sequence (DNA): TGCGCCAGCAGCTTGGACAGTACTCGCTACGAGCAGTACTTC.

The V gene is TRBV18, the J gene TRBJ1-3, with TRBD1 matching over 11 bases. Germline CDR1 and CDR2: KGHSH and LQKENI. The CDR3 covers 16 residues. The J segment lost 0 bases and the V segment lost 4 bases, leaving 2 bases of the junction unmatched. CDR3 DNA: TGTGCCAGCTCACAGGGACAGGGGGGCTCTGGAAACACCATATATTTT. This sequence encodes CASSQGQGGSGNTIYF.